A single sample is the source of the 25 T cell receptor beta chains below, sequenced in a study of tumor and adjacent non-tumor tissue in lung cancer. Three rounds of nested PCR, following a modified ARM-PCR protocol, produced the TCRbeta library. TCRdb re-called the multiplex PCR reads through MiXCR, storing one row per CDR3 protein. The table records around 100,000 distinct CDR3 sequences, approximately 60% of them present only once. No cell sorting was done before RNA was extracted from the tissue. This non-tumor lung sample came from over 3 cm beyond the tumor edge. The sequencing input was distant non-tumor lung tissue. These receptors were obtained from a man aged 30 to 45 with non-small cell lung cancer.

Notes on this clonotype: Given a much more abundant clone one base away, this may be a read error. The chain uses TRBV5-4 and TRBJ2-7; TRBD2 agrees at 7 bases. CDR3 length: 13 amino acids. The ends lost 6 bases at V and 6 bases at J; junction bases unmatched: 9. Germline V lookup: CDR1 SGHNT, CDR2 YYREEE (reference sequence). CDR3 nucleotides: TGTGCCAGCAACTCCGGTGGGGAGGGCGAGCAGTACTTC. This gives the protein CASNSGGEGEQYF.

This clonotype has ten or more counts. This chain connects TRBV10-3 to TRBJ1-6; TRBD1 matches at 7 bases. Trimming at V came to 8 bases and at J to 7 bases, leaving 5 bases not matched to a gene. The CDR3 covers 13 residues. Germline V gene sequence: CDR1 ENHRY, CDR2 SYGVKD. The CDR3 bases are TGTGCCATCGGGGGGACAGAGAATTCACCCCTCCACTTT. It specifies CAIGGTENSPLHF.

A few counts support this clonotype. The junction and the germline gene differ at one end; a read error may be behind it. The chain carries TRBV25-1 and TRBJ1-1, with unresolved D. The germline gives CDR1 MGHDK, CDR2 SYGVNS. This CDR3 is built from 14 residues. The CDR3 loop reads CASSEWGTGTEAFF. As DNA, the CDR3 is TGTGCCAGTAGTGAATGGGGTACTGGAACTGAAGCTTTCTTT.

This clonotype was seen a single time. As the CDR3 is not closed by the conserved phenylalanine or tryptophan, this likely results from a read error. The chain uses TRBV11-1 and TRBJ2-1; D is possibly TRBD2 (5 bases). Germline-derived CDR1 and CDR2 are SGHAT and FQDESV (reference sequence). CDR3 length: 14 amino acids. The CDR3 nucleotides are TGCGCCAGCAGCCTACTAGTGTGGCCCAATGAGCAGTTCCTC. As protein: CASSLLVWPNEQFL.

Comment on this clonotype: A much larger clone lies one base from this, so it may be a read error. The J gene is TRBJ2-1, the V gene TRBV11-2; no firm D call. This CDR3 has 18 amino acids. Germline assignment: CDR1 SGHAT and CDR2 FQNNGV. V dropped 4 bases and J dropped 0 bases, with 19 bases sitting between them. The CDR3 sequence is CASSSLRNIQSSYNEQFF. The CDR3 region has the DNA TGTGCCAGCAGCTCATTGAGGAACATTCAAAGCTCCTACAATGAGCAGTTCTTC.

Of note for this clonotype: Here the CDR3 omits its conserved ending phenylalanine or tryptophan, so a read error is the likely source. The chain is built from TRBV29-1 and TRBJ2-7, with D perhaps given as TRBD1 or TRBD2 (6 bases each). Trimming took off 6 bases at V and 5 bases at J, with 17 bases between the two ends. The V gene's germline CDR1 is SQVTM and CDR2 ANQGSEA. The CDR3 sequence is 13 residues long. Written as DNA, the CDR3 is TGCAGCGTCGAACTAGGGGGAGGTAACGAGCAGTACTTA. Protein product: CSVELGGGNEQYL.

Points on this clonotype: A read error may account for a junction end that differs from germline. The V gene is TRBV12-3 or TRBV12-4, the J gene TRBJ2-1; 7 bases line up with TRBD2. There are 15 residues in the CDR3. In nucleotides, the CDR3 is TGTGCCAGGAGTTTATCTGGCGGGGGATTCAATGAGCAGTTCTTC. It is translated as CARSLSGGGFNEQFF.

This clonotype was counted between two and nine times. The chain carries TRBV7-9 and TRBJ1-4; D may be TRBD1 (5 bases). CDR1 SEHNR and CDR2 FQNEAQ come from the germline V gene (reference sequence). The CDR3 is 14 residues long. V lost 1 base and J lost 7, with 10 bases in between. CDR3 in DNA: TGTGCCAGCAGCTTAGGGCCCGGGGCTGAAAAACTGTTTTTT. This encodes CASSLGPGAEKLFF.

This clonotype was picked up a small number of times. A much larger clone sits a single nucleotide away, making a read error possible. The chain is built from TRBV10-3 and TRBJ2-3; the match to TRBD2 covers 13 bases. This CDR3 has 17 amino acids. The germline V gene encodes CDR1 ENHRY and CDR2 SYGVKD. CDR3 sequence: CVISGLAGATATDTQYF. The CDR3 DNA follows: TGTGTCATCTCTGGACTAGCGGGGGCGACGGCCACAGATACGCAGTATTTT.

With regard to this clonotype: This may come from a read error, since a much larger clone is one base off. CDR3 amino acids: CASSQGEGVTCSYEQYF. CDR3 DNA sequence: TGTGCCAGCAGCCAAGGGGAAGGAGTTACGTGCTCCTACGAGCAGTACTTC. This rearrangement joins TRBV4-2 to TRBJ2-7; no firm D call. The CDR3 covers 17 residues. The germline V gene has CDR1 LGHNA and CDR2 YNFKEQ. Trimming shortened V by 1 base and J by 0 bases, and 16 bases separated the two germline ends.

As regards this clonotype: The conserved closing phenylalanine or tryptophan is absent in this CDR3, likely reflecting a read error. V is TRBV6-2 or TRBV6-3 and J is TRBJ2-7; D gene uncertain. Germline CDR1 reads MNHEY; CDR2 reads SVGEGT. The length of the CDR3 is 11 residues. V lost 4 bases, J lost 6 bases, and 7 bases lay in between. CDR3 coding DNA: TGTGCCAGCAGTTTGCTATTCGAGCAGTACATC. Its protein is CASSLLFEQYI.

The V call is TRBV20-1, the J call TRBJ1-3; the D gene is possibly TRBD1 (5 bases). CDR3 length: 13 amino acids. Germline V CDR1 and CDR2: DFQATT, SNEGSKA (reference sequence). The DNA for the CDR3 is TGCAGCGTTAGAGGGACGGCTAAGAGCACCATATATTTT. This codes for CSVRGTAKSTIYF.

The count of this clonotype is one. This chain connects TRBV7-8 to TRBJ2-3; no definite D call. Trimming took off 5 bases at V and 5 bases at J, with 17 bases between the two ends. Looked up from germline, CDR1 is SGHVS and CDR2 is FQNEAQ. This CDR3 has 15 amino acids. CDR3: CASSLRDWPIDTQYF. Written as DNA, the CDR3 is TGTGCCAGCAGCCTAAGGGATTGGCCCATAGATACGCAGTATTTT.

Turning to this clonotype: At one end the junction does not follow the germline gene, possibly because of a read error. The rearrangement links TRBV20-1 to TRBJ2-7, with D uncertain. The CDR3 is 13 amino acids. The V gene's germline CDR1 is DFQATT and CDR2 SNEGSKA (reference sequence). CDR3 loop: CSARESSGYDQYF. CDR3 DNA sequence: TGCAGTGCTAGAGAATCTTCAGGCTACGATCAGTACTTC.

This clonotype was picked up one time. This CDR3 is CASNVWSLSSGTNEQFF. The CDR3 DNA is TGTGCCAGCAATGTCTGGAGTTTGAGTAGCGGGACTAATGAGCAGTTCTTC. The chain links TRBV11-2 to TRBJ2-1; 8 bases align to TRBD2. There are 17 residues in the CDR3. Germline assignment: CDR1 SGHAT and CDR2 FQNNGV. V was clipped by 7 bases and J by 7 bases; unmatched bases: 18. Together with reference TRBV11-2 and TRBJ2-1, the CDR3 gives the full variable domain: EAGVAQSPRYKIIEKRQSVAFWCNPISGHATLYWYQQILGQGPKLLIQFQNNGVVDDSQLPKDRFSAERLKGVDSTLKIQPAKLEDSAVYLCASNVWSLSSGTNEQFFGPGTRLTVL.

Notes on this clonotype: This may stem from a read error, because a much larger clone lies one nucleotide away. V is TRBV11-2 and J is TRBJ2-5; D remains ambiguous. The CDR3 has 12 residues. The germline V gene encodes CDR1 SGHAT and CDR2 FQNNGV. The CDR3: CTSSILWETQYF. In DNA form, the CDR3 reads TGTACCAGCAGCATATTATGGGAGACCCAGTACTTC.

On this clonotype itself: Sequence at one end of the junction differs from germline and may be a read error. The gene calls are TRBV6-5 and TRBJ2-3, with 11 bases matching TRBD1. The CDR3 consists of 15 residues. Germline lookup yields CDR1 MNHEY and CDR2 SVGAGI. CDR3 in amino acids: CAGSSGTGGKDTQYF. The CDR3 nucleotides read TGTGCCGGCAGTTCCGGGACAGGGGGTAAAGATACGCAGTATTTT.

This clonotype was counted once. V usage is TRBV20-1 and J usage is TRBJ2-5, with TRBD2 identical over 11 bases. CDR1 and CDR2 from the germline V gene are DFQATT and SNEGSKA (reference sequence). The V gene end was trimmed by 2 bases and the J gene end by 12 bases; junction bases not matched to a gene: 11. The CDR3 is made up of 14 amino acids. This chain's CDR3 is CSARLAGGQETKYF. CDR3 bases: TGCAGTGCTAGACTAGCGGGAGGTCAAGAGACTAAGTACTTC.

To note about this clonotype: At one of its ends the junction is not consistent with the germline gene, which may arise from a read error. The V call is TRBV29-1, the J call TRBJ1-2, with a possible D match to TRBD1 (5 bases). Germline V lookup: CDR1 SQVTM, CDR2 ANQGSEA. The CDR3 has 12 amino acids. The CDR3 DNA reads TGCAGCGTCGAAATTTCAGGGCTCGGCTTCACCTTC. Amino acid sequence: CSVEISGLGFTF.

This clonotype occurred once. V and J are TRBV20-1 and TRBJ2-3; D is perhaps TRBD1 (5 bases). This CDR3 has 16 residues. Germline assignment: CDR1 DFQATT and CDR2 SNEGSKA (reference sequence). Trimming stripped 0 bases from V and 4 bases from J, with 17 bases between. CDR3 DNA: TGCAGTGCTAGAGATCTGAAGGACACCGCCGCAGATACGCAGTATTTT. Translation gives CSARDLKDTAADTQYF.

Worth noting for this clonotype: A read error is likely, as this CDR3 ends without the conserved phenylalanine or tryptophan. V usage is TRBV6-1 and J usage is TRBJ2-1, with TRBD1 as a possible D gene (6 bases). Trimming pared 6 bases from V and 12 bases from J, leaving 24 bases between. The germline CDR1 and CDR2 sequences are MNHNS and SASEGT. This CDR3 spans 15 amino acids. CDR3: CASSQGPGDGNRQFY. The CDR3, as DNA: TGTGCCAGCAGCCAGGGGCCAGGGGATGGGAACAGGCAGTTCTAC.

This clonotype was seen at least ten times. V usage is TRBV6-6 and J usage is TRBJ1-5, with D perhaps matching TRBD1 (6 bases). The CDR3 contains 13 residues. V lost 6 bases, J lost 3 bases, and 9 bases lay in between. Looked up from germline, CDR1 is MNHNY and CDR2 is SVGAGI (reference sequence). The CDR3 DNA follows: TGTGCCAGCAGGGGGGGGCCCAATCAGCCCCAGCATTTT. As protein: CASRGGPNQPQHF.

There are a few counts of this clonotype. V and J are TRBV5-1 and TRBJ2-7, with D possibly being TRBD1 (6 bases). V was pared by 1 base and J by 3 bases, with 11 bases between. The germline V gene has CDR1 SGHRS and CDR2 YFSETQ. This CDR3 has 14 amino acids. The CDR3 nucleotides read TGCGCCAGCAGCTTGCCCGGGACACTCTACGAGCAGTACTTC. Residues: CASSLPGTLYEQYF.

The chain employs TRBV29-1 and TRBJ2-3; no clear D. This CDR3 region has 15 residues. CDR1 is SQVTM, CDR2 ANQGSEA, per germline. The V end was cut by 3 bases, the J end by 4 bases, with 17 bases between. CDR3 sequence reads: CSVDSISGLADTQYF. CDR3 nucleotide sequence: TGCAGCGTTGACTCAATCAGTGGGTTAGCAGATACGCAGTATTTT.

V usage is TRBV11-3 and J usage is TRBJ2-7, with 12 bases identical to TRBD2. Germline V gives CDR1 SGHNT, CDR2 YENEEA. This CDR3 comprises 16 residues. V dropped 6 bases and J dropped 7; count of bases not matched to a gene: 13. Here the CDR3 DNA reads TGTGCCAGCAGTTCACAGACTAGCGGGGGACATCTGGAGCAGTACTTC. Translation: CASSSQTSGGHLEQYF.